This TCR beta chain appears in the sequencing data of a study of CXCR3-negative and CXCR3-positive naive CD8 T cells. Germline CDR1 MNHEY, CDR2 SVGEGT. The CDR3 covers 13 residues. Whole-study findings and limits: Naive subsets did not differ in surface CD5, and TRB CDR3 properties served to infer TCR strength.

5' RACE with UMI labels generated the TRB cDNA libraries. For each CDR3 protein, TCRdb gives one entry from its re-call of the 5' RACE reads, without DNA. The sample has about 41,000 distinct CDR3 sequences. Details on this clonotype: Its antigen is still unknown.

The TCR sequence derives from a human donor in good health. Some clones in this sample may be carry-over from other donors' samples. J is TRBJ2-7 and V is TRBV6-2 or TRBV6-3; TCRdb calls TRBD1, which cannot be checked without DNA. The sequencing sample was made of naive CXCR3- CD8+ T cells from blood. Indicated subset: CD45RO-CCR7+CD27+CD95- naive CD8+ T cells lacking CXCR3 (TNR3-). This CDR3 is CASSYGTDYEQYF.